This entry is about one T cell receptor beta chain. Original processing methods: Amplification with reference gene primers provided the estimates of nucleated cell counts. TCRdb's copy holds only in-frame clones and misses some; the assay was immunoSEQ multiplex PCR. V and J calls and clone size come straight from that table; D and trimming were deduced from the DNA. The table lists more than 400,000 clones, 80% to 90% of them singletons. Germline V gene lookup returns CDR1 GTSNPN and CDR2 SVGIG (reference sequence). V was pared by 2 bases and J by 8 bases, with 15 bases between. The CDR3 contains 13 residues. This record comes from a study of blood T cell repertoires in COVID-19. Across the study: Specimens from acute and convalescent COVID-19 originated in the United States, Italy and Spain.

The clonotype was recovered from a human donor in a cohort sampled during active COVID-19. This rearrangement joins TRBV30 to TRBJ1-2, with D maybe TRBD1 (6 bases). Sample: peripheral blood. The DNA for the CDR3 is TGTGCCTGGAGTCCTACAGGGTCAGGGGGCTACACCTTC. Translating gives CAWSPTGSGGYTF.